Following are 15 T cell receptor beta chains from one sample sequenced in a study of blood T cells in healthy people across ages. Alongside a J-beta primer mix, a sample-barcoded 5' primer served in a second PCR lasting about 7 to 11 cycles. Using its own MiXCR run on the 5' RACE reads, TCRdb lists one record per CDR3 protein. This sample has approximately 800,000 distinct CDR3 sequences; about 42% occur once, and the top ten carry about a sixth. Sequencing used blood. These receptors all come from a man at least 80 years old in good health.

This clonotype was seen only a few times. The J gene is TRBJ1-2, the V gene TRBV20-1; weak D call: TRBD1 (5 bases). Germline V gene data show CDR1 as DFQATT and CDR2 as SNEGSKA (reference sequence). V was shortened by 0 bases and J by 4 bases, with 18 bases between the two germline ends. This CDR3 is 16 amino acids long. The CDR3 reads CSARDGRRGAFYGYTF. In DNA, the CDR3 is TGCAGTGCTAGAGATGGGAGACGGGGCGCGTTCTATGGCTACACCTTC.

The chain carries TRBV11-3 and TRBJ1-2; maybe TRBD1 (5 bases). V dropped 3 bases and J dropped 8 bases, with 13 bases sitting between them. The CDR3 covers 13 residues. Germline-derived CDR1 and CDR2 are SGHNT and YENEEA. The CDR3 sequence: CASSFGGGGGYTF. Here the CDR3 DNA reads TGTGCCAGCAGCTTCGGCGGGGGAGGAGGCTACACCTTC.

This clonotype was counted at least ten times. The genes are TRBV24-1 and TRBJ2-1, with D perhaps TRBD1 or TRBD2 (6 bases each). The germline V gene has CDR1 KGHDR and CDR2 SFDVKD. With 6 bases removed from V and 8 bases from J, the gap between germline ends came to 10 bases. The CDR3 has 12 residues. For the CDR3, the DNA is TGTGCCACCAGTAGGGGGGTGGATGAGCAGTTCTTC. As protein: CATSRGVDEQFF.

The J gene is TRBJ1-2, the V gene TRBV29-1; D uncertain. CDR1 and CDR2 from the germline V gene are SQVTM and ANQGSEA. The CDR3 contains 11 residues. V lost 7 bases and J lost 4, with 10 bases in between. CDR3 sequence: CSAERGYGYTF. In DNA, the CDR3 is TGCAGCGCCGAAAGAGGCTATGGCTACACCTTC.

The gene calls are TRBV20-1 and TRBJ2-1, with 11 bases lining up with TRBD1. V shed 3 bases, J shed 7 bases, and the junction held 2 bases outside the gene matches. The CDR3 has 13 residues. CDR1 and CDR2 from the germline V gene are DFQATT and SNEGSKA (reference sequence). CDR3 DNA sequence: TGCAGTGCTAGGGACAGGGGGCGTAATGAGCAGTTCTTC. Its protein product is CSARDRGRNEQFF.

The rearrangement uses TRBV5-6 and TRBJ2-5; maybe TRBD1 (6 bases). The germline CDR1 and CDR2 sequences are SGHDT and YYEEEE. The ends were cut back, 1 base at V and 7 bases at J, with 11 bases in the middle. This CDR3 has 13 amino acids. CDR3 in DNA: TGTGCCAGCAGCTTGAGGGGGTCTTGGACCCAGTACTTC. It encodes CASSLRGSWTQYF.

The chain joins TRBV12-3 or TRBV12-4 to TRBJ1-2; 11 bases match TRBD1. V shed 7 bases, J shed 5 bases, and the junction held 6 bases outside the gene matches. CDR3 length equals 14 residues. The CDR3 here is CASTGTGGAYGYTF. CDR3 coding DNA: TGTGCCAGCACCGGGACAGGGGGAGCTTATGGCTACACCTTC.

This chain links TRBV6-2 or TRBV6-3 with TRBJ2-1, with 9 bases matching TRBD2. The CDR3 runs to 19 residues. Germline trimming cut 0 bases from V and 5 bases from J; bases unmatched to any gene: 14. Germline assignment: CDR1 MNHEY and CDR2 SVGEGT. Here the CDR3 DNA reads TGTGCCAGCAGTTACTCGCCCCCTAGCGGGGCCTCCCCCAACAATGAGCAGTTCTTC. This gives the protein CASSYSPPSGASPNNEQFF.

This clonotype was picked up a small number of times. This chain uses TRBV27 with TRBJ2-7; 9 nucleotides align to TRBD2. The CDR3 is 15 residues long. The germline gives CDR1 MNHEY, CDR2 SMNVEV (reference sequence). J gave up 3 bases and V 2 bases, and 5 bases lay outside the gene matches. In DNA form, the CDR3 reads TGTGCCAGCAGTTTAGCTAGCGGGATTTACTACGAGCAGTACTTC. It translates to CASSLASGIYYEQYF.

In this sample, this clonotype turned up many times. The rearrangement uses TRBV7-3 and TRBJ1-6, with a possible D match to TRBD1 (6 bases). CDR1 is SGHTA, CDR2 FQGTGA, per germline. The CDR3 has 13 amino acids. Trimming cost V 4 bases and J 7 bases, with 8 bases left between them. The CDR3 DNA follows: TGTGCCAGCAGCTCCGACAGGAATTCACCCCTCCACTTT. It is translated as CASSSDRNSPLHF. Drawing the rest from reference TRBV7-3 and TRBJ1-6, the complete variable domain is GAGVSQTPSNKVTEKGKYVELRCDPISGHTALYWYRQSLGQGPEFLIYFQGTGAADDSGLPNDRFFAVRPEGSVSTLKIQRTERGDSAVYLCASSSDRNSPLHFGNGTRLTVT.

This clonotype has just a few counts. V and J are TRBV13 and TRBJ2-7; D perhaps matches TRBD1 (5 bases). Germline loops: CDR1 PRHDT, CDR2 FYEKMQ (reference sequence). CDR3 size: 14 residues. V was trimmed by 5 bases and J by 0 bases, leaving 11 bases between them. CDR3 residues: CASSLPDNSYEQYF. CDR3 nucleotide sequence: TGTGCCAGCAGCCTCCCGGACAACTCCTACGAGCAGTACTTC.

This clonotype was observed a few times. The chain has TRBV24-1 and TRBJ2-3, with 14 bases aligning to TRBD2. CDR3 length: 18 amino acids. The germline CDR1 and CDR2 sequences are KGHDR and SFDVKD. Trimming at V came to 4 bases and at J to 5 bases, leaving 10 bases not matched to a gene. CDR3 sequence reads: CATSDPGTSGSRKDTQYF. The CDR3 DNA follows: TGTGCCACCAGTGACCCTGGGACTAGCGGGAGCAGGAAAGATACGCAGTATTTT.

Written as DNA, the CDR3 is TGTGCCAGCAGTTTATCCAACGGAGTCAGCGAGCAGTACTTC. As protein: CASSLSNGVSEQYF. The V call is TRBV27, the J call TRBJ2-4; D call uncertain. The J call is uncertain, as TRBJ2-7 better fits the DNA end. This CDR3 has 14 amino acids. Looked up from germline, CDR1 is MNHEY and CDR2 is SMNVEV (reference sequence).

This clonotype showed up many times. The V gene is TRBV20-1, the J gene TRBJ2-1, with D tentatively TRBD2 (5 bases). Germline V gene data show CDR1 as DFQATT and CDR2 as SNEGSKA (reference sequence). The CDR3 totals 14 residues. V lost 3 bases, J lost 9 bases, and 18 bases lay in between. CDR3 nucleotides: TGCAGTGCTAGCGGGAAGGGCGTGGGGATTGAGCAGTTCTTC. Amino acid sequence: CSASGKGVGIEQFF.

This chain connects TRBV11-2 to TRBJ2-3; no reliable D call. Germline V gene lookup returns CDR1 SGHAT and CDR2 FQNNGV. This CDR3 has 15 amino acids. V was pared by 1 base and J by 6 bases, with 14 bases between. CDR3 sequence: CASSLVPGNWDTQYF. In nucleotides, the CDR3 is TGTGCCAGCAGCTTAGTGCCCGGCAACTGGGATACGCAGTATTTT.